This T cell receptor beta chain was sequenced during a study of OX40 agonist ivuxolimab in advanced cancers. Across the study: A diagnosis of hepatocellular carcinoma, melanoma, renal cell or head and neck cancer was present in dose-escalation patients. Study-wide results and limits: On average, CD8+ T cells showed a greater number of expanded clones than CD4+.

Measured with immunoSEQ multiplex PCR; TCRdb has only the in-frame clones, and not every one. The data hold some 11,000 clones, with about 77% observed a single time. Details on this clone: Its specificity is unknown.

Germline V gives CDR1 SGHNT, CDR2 YYREEE (reference sequence). The CDR3 length is 18 residues. Trimming shortened V by 4 bases and J by 3 bases, and 20 bases separated the two germline ends. The sequenced sample was CD4+ or CD8+ T cells sorted from blood, obtained in a trial of the OX40 agonist ivuxolimab. This TCR came from an adult with an advanced solid tumor such as melanoma, head and neck, liver or kidney cancer. J is TRBJ1-6 and V is TRBV5-4; D possibly corresponds to TRBD1 (5 bases). The CDR3 reads CASSPDSGGGGYNSPLHF. The CDR3 DNA reads TGTGCCAGCAGCCCCGACTCCGGGGGGGGTGGCTATAATTCACCCCTCCACTTT.